This entry describes one T cell receptor beta chain. Its antigen is unknown. The data were produced by immunoSEQ multiplex PCR, yet TCRdb's version contains in-frame clones alone and is incomplete. The sample lists 250,000 to 400,000 clones, about nine tenths occurring once. This specimen belongs to a study of cytomegalovirus exposure and HLA in healthy donors. There are 16 residues in the CDR3. Germline V gene sequence: CDR1 SEHNR, CDR2 FQNEAQ (reference sequence). V lost 5 bases to trimming and J lost 2 bases; unmatched junction nucleotides: 8. Study-level results: More than 150 TCR beta chains were listed as cytomegalovirus-associated. Subsequent analysis of the 100 to 150 validation repertoires found a tendency for first-cohort TCR clusters to co-occur. The dataset shows that most TCR sequences were rare, while some public TCRs occurred in many donors. CMV antigen specificity of a few CMV-associated chains was confirmed in vitro.

This receptor was identified in a woman aged 30 to 39 in good health and CMV-seropositive. The V and J genes are TRBV7-9 and TRBJ2-3, with 9 bases aligning to TRBD2. The sample was PBMCs. The CDR3 spells CASSPGTSRTTDTQYF. CDR3 DNA sequence: TGTGCCAGCAGCCCTGGGACTAGCCGGACCACAGATACGCAGTATTTT. Full variable domain (outside the CDR3, taken from reference TRBV7-9 and TRBJ2-3): DTGVSQNPRHKITKRGQNVTFRCDPISEHNRLYWYRQTLGQGPEFLTYFQNEAQLEKSRLLSDRFSAERPKGSFSTLEIQRTEQGDSAMYLCASSPGTSRTTDTQYFGPGTRLTVL.